Each of the 2 T cell receptor beta chains below was sequenced from the same sample in a study of blood T cell repertoires in COVID-19. Data came from immunoSEQ multiplex PCR; TCRdb stores just in-frame clones and leaves some out. Here the sample spans over 85,000 clones, about 80% being singletons. Sequenced sample: peripheral blood. The receptors were gathered from a man between 65 and 85 years old with acute or convalescent COVID-19.

This clone was counted a few times. The chain combines TRBV7-2 with TRBJ1-2, with a possible D match to TRBD1 (6 bases). This CDR3 region has 13 residues. V lost 5 bases and J lost 1, with 8 bases in between. Germline values: CDR1 SGHTA, CDR2 FQGNSA. This chain's CDR3 is CASSPQGNYGYTF. For the CDR3, the DNA is TGTGCCAGCAGCCCACAGGGTAACTATGGCTACACCTTC.

The chain couples TRBV27 to TRBJ1-2; D is perhaps TRBD1 (5 bases). The CDR3 totals 13 residues. V dropped 6 bases and J dropped 3 bases, with 11 bases sitting between them. Looked up from germline, CDR1 is MNHEY and CDR2 is SMNVEV (reference sequence). CDR3 bases: TGTGCCAGCAGGAGCGACAGAGACTATGGCTACACCTTC. This encodes CASRSDRDYGYTF.